The source of this T cell receptor (beta chain) is a study of cytomegalovirus exposure and HLA in healthy donors. The V and J ends lost 3 bases and 1 base respectively, with 9 bases between them. This CDR3 contains 15 residues. Germline V lookup: CDR1 MDHEN, CDR2 SYDVKM. Primers: 60 Vbeta forward and 13 Jbeta reverse. The protocol was immunoSEQ multiplex PCR, while the TCRdb copy is restricted to in-frame clones and leaves out a portion. The repertoire holds 150,000 to 180,000 clones, with around 80% as singletons. The TCR comes from a man aged 25-45 years in good health and CMV-seropositive. Sequencing was done on a sample of PBMCs. J is TRBJ1-4 and V is TRBV28; D is unclear. CDR3 amino acids: CASSFGPVTNEKLFF. In DNA, the CDR3 is TGTGCCAGCAGTTTCGGTCCCGTAACTAATGAAAAACTGTTTTTT.